The 8 T cell receptor beta chains reported below all come from one sample, sequenced in a study of T cell repertoires in cytomegalovirus infection. TCRdb fed the reads into MiXCR, producing one record per CDR3 protein. The sample yields about 310,000 distinct CDR3 sequences, about a sixth seen once. Sequencing input: PBMCs. The receptor source for this set is a human donor in good health (CMV status not recorded). Some clones in this sample may be carry-over from other donors' samples.

The CDR3 DNA reads TGTGCCAGTAAGGGGGGGGCCATTATCGGAGGCAATCAGCCCCAGCATTTT. Encoded protein: CASKGGAIIGGNQPQHF. This chain joins TRBV19 and TRBJ1-5; D is possibly TRBD1 (6 bases). Trimming took off 7 bases at V and 2 bases at J, with 21 bases between the two ends. CDR3 length: 17 residues. The V gene's germline CDR1 is LNHDA and CDR2 SQIVND (reference sequence). The full variable domain, in which reference TRBV19 and TRBJ1-5 provide the parts outside the CDR3, is DGGITQSPKYLFRKEGQNVTLSCEQNLNHDAMYWYRQDPGQGLRLIYYSQIVNDFQKGDIAEGYSVSREKKESFPLTVTSAQKNPTAFYLCASKGGAIIGGNQPQHFGDGTRLSIL.

At least ten counts were recorded for this clonotype. The gene calls are TRBV10-3 and TRBJ1-5, with 9 bases fitting TRBD1. V shed 0 bases and J 5 bases; nucleotides not matched to a gene: 5. This CDR3 has 16 residues. Per the germline V gene, CDR1 is ENHRY and CDR2 is SYGVKD. The CDR3 nucleotides read TGTGCCATCAGTGAGTCGGAAGACAGGGGGGATCAGCCCCAGCATTTT. This codes for CAISESEDRGDQPQHF.

This clonotype has only a few counts. One junction end does not reproduce the germline sequence, and a read error may be involved. The chain combines TRBV4-2 with TRBJ2-1, with D maybe TRBD2 (7 bases). Germline V gene sequence: CDR1 LGHNA, CDR2 YNFKEQ. This CDR3 contains 16 residues. This CDR3 is CASSQPGGGSNNEQFF. CDR3 bases: TGTGCCAGCAGCCAGCCTGGCGGGGGCTCCAACAATGAGCAGTTCTTC.

This chain uses TRBV2 with TRBJ1-4; 8 nucleotides align to TRBD1. This CDR3 contains 14 residues. From germline, CDR1 is SNHLY and CDR2 FYNNEI. V dropped 5 bases and J dropped 7; count of bases not matched to a gene: 6. The CDR3 DNA reads TGTGCCAGCAGTCCGGACAGGGTTACTGAAAAACTGTTTTTT. Translating it yields CASSPDRVTEKLFF.

The J gene is TRBJ2-1, the V gene TRBV25-1; D is ambiguous. V lost 3 bases and J lost 9, with 9 bases in between. From germline, CDR1 is MGHDK and CDR2 SYGVNS. The CDR3 covers 12 residues. The CDR3 region is CASSDLAGEQFF. The CDR3 DNA is TGTGCCAGCAGTGACCTGGCTGGTGAGCAGTTCTTC.

This clonotype was seen many times. The rearrangement joins TRBV6-1 to TRBJ1-3, with D uncertain. Looked up from germline, CDR1 is MNHNS and CDR2 is SASEGT. The CDR3 sequence is 13 residues long. Trimming stripped 6 bases from V and 2 bases from J, with 8 bases between. The CDR3 is CASRQDTGNTIYF. CDR3 DNA sequence: TGTGCCAGCAGACAAGACACTGGAAACACCATATATTTT.

The chain links TRBV6-2 or TRBV6-3 to TRBJ1-5; D not certain. Germline loops: CDR1 MNHEY, CDR2 SVGEGT. The CDR3 totals 13 residues. The V end lost 6 bases, the J end lost 11 bases, and 17 bases lay between the germline ends. The CDR3 loop reads CASRQNLLRAQHF. CDR3 DNA: TGTGCCAGCAGGCAGAACTTATTAAGGGCCCAGCATTTT.

J is TRBJ1-5 and V is TRBV19; weak D call: TRBD1 (5 bases). Trimming took off 8 bases at V and 5 bases at J, with 19 bases between the two ends. This CDR3 comprises 15 residues. In germline, CDR1 is LNHDA, CDR2 SQIVND (reference sequence). The CDR3 region has the DNA TGTGCCAGTGGGAGCGGCAGGGCTGAGGATCAGCCCCAGCATTTT. It encodes CASGSGRAEDQPQHF.